This T cell receptor beta chain was found in a study of T-cell reconstitution after alpha-beta-depleted transplantation in children. This clonotype was found a few times. V was shortened by 6 bases and J by 0 bases, with 10 bases between the two germline ends. The CDR3 sequence is 13 residues long. Germline CDR1 reads GTSNPN; CDR2 reads SVGIG (reference sequence). During its preparation, the TCRbeta library received unique molecular identifiers. TCRdb re-called the PCR reads through MiXCR, storing one row per CDR3 protein. The sample holds about 91,000 distinct CDR3 sequences; roughly 8% are singletons and the top ten take more than 6.5%.

The sequenced sample was PBMCs from the stem cell graft donor, obtained from the stem cell graft. The TCR comes from a human donor who donated a stem cell graft to a child with congenital amegakaryocytic thrombocytopenia. The genes are TRBV30 and TRBJ2-3, with TRBD1 as a possible D gene (5 bases). The CDR3 is CACVGPSTDTQYF. CDR3 bases: TGTGCCTGTGTGGGGCCTAGCACAGATACGCAGTATTTT.